The 20 T cell receptor beta chains given below trace back to one sample, sequenced in a study of T cells in women clearing cervical HPV infection. Generated by immunoSEQ multiplex PCR, the TCRdb table keeps only in-frame clones and is missing some. This repertoire includes 40,000 or so clones. Input material: blood buffy coat. The receptors stem from a woman aged 18 to 75 with a cervical HPV16 infection that either progressed to CIN3+ or cleared (not recorded which).

For this clone: Read coverage stops 3 residues before the CDR3 terminus; the germline J gene supplies the remainder. This chain uses TRBV2 with TRBJ1-5, with 10 bases identical to TRBD1. This CDR3 spans 13 amino acids. The germline CDR1 and CDR2 sequences are SNHLY and FYNNEI. The trim removed 8 bases at V and 3 bases at J, leaving 1 base unmatched. CDR3 loop: CASDRGHNQPQHF. The CDR3 bases that were read are TGTGCCAGCGACAGGGGGCACAATCAGCCC.

With regard to this clone: The read ends 3 residues early relative to the CDR3; the germline J gene fills the gap. The chain employs TRBV2 and TRBJ1-2; D perhaps matches TRBD1 (6 bases). The CDR3 covers 13 residues. Trimming pared 2 bases from V and 6 bases from J, leaving 10 bases between. CDR1 and CDR2 from the germline V gene are SNHLY and FYNNEI. CDR3 bases read: TGTGCCAGCAGTGAAAACAGGGACAATGGC. It specifies CASSENRDNG. The whole CDR3 sequence is CASSENRDNGYTF.

About this clone: Sequencing ends 3 residues short of the CDR3 end; the germline J gene provides the rest. The J gene is TRBJ1-2, the V gene TRBV28, with D uncertain. V was trimmed by 2 bases and J by 0 bases, leaving 7 bases between them. Germline lookup yields CDR1 MDHEN and CDR2 SYDVKM. The CDR3 spans 14 residues. Partial CDR3 DNA: TGTGCCAGCAGTTTAGCGCAGGCTAACTATGGC. It translates to CASSLAQANYG. The full CDR3 protein reads CASSLAQANYGYTF.

On this clone: The read stops 3 residues short of the end of the CDR3; the missing end is completed from the germline J gene. The rearrangement uses TRBV19 and TRBJ2-7; TRBD1 matches at 7 bases. The CDR3 is made up of 14 amino acids. Germline V gene data show CDR1 as LNHDA and CDR2 as SQIVND (reference sequence). V was pared by 8 bases and J by 1 base, with 8 bases of the junction left unmatched. The CDR3 is CASSRDRASYEQYF. Incomplete CDR3 DNA: TGTGCCAGTTCCCGGGACAGAGCTTCCTACGAG. The variable domain in full, with the rest retrieved from reference TRBV19 and TRBJ2-7, is DGGITQSPKYLFRKEGQNVTLSCEQNLNHDAMYWYRQDPGQGLRLIYYSQIVNDFQKGDIAEGYSVSREKKESFPLTVTSAQKNPTAFYLCASSRDRASYEQYFGPGTRLTVT.

As for this clone: Coverage ceases 3 residues before the CDR3 finishes, and the germline J gene fills in the end. The chain links TRBV20-1 to TRBJ2-7, with 10 bases identical to TRBD2. Germline V gives CDR1 DFQATT, CDR2 SNEGSKA (reference sequence). V lost 3 bases, J lost 5 bases, and 13 bases stayed unmatched. The CDR3 covers 16 residues. The CDR3 is CSASPSGRMWGNEQYF. The part of the CDR3 DNA that was read is TGCAGTGCTAGTCCTAGCGGGAGAATGTGGGGAAACGAG.

In the case of this clone: The read terminates 3 residues before the CDR3 end, so the remaining end is supplied by the germline J gene. Additional DNA sequences in this sample encode the identical CDR3. The chain has TRBV7-2 and TRBJ1-3; D is uncertain. Trimming took off 3 bases at V and 0 bases at J, with 6 bases between the two ends. This CDR3 has 14 amino acids. Germline-derived CDR1 and CDR2 are SGHTA and FQGNSA. CDR3 DNA, as far as it was read: TGTGCCAGCAGCTTCGACACCTCTGGAAACACC. Translating it yields CASSFDTSGNT. The whole CDR3 sequence is CASSFDTSGNTIYF.

Notes on this clone: The read falls 3 residues short of the CDR3 end, and the missing part is taken from the germline J gene. The chain links TRBV7-7 to TRBJ2-7; a weak D match, TRBD2 (7 bases). V was pared by 5 bases and J by 6 bases, with 14 bases between. This CDR3 region has 13 residues. Germline V lookup: CDR1 SSHAT, CDR2 FNYEAQ (reference sequence). The sequenced CDR3 bases are TGTGCCAGCAGCCCGGGGGGCGGGGCCGAG. Protein: CASSPGGGAE. The full CDR3 reads CASSPGGGAEQYF.

A note on this clone: Coverage ceases 3 residues before the CDR3 finishes, and the germline J gene fills in the end. The chain uses TRBV7-3 and TRBJ2-4; 8 nucleotides align to TRBD1. Germline CDR1 SGHTA, CDR2 FQGTGA. The CDR3 spans 17 residues. V lost 10 bases and J lost 0; bases outside the gene matches: 14. CDR3 bases read: TGTGCCACCTCAGGGGGCCCCTCCGCTCTAGCCAAAAACATT. Translation gives CATSGGPSALAKNI. The whole CDR3 sequence reads CATSGGPSALAKNIQYF.

As for this clone: Sequence at one end of the junction differs from germline and may be a read error. The read is 3 residues too short to cover the CDR3 end, so that end is filled in from the germline J gene. Different DNA sequences within this sample yield the same CDR3. The chain recombines TRBV30 with TRBJ1-3; tentatively, D is TRBD1 (5 bases). The CDR3 covers 13 residues. The V gene's germline CDR1 is GTSNPN and CDR2 SVGIG (reference sequence). Partial CDR3 DNA: TGTGCCTGGAAGCAGGGAGCTGGAAACACG. Its translation is CAWKQGAGNT. The CDR3 in full is CAWKQGAGNTIYF.

On this clone itself: The read ends 3 residues shy of where the CDR3 ends; the end is completed using the germline J gene. The genes are TRBV7-7 and TRBJ2-1; 11 bases are shared with TRBD2. Unmatched junction bases numbered 4, after V lost 5 bases and J lost 4 bases. Per germline, CDR1 SSHAT and CDR2 FNYEAQ (reference sequence). This CDR3 spans 15 amino acids. The CDR3 loop is CASSQGLAAYNEQFF. The part of the CDR3 DNA that was read is TGTGCCAGCAGCCAGGGACTAGCGGCTTACAATGAG.

With regard to this clone: The read ends 3 residues before the CDR3 terminus; that terminus is restored from the germline J gene. V is TRBV2 and J is TRBJ2-2; perhaps TRBD1 as D (6 bases). The CDR3 is made up of 14 amino acids. Per the germline V gene, CDR1 is SNHLY and CDR2 is FYNNEI. Incomplete CDR3 DNA: TGTGCCAGCAGAACAGGGTCGACTAATGAAAAG. Residues: CASRTGSTNEK. The full CDR3 sequence reads CASRTGSTNEKLFF.

In the case of this clone: The read ends 3 residues early relative to the CDR3; the germline J gene fills the gap. The chain combines TRBV19 with TRBJ2-7, with 8 bases fitting TRBD2. This CDR3 has 14 residues. Germline V gives CDR1 LNHDA, CDR2 SQIVND (reference sequence). The J segment lost 2 bases and the V segment lost 1 base, leaving 1 base of the junction unmatched. The covered CDR3 bases are TGTGCCAGTAGTATAGCGGGGGGGACCTACGAG. It translates to CASSIAGGTYE. The complete CDR3 reads CASSIAGGTYEQYF.

Points on this clone: Read data end 3 residues before the CDR3 end; the end is taken from the germline J gene. The chain combines TRBV2 with TRBJ2-2, with 8 bases lining up with TRBD1. J gave up 7 bases and V 5 bases, and 9 bases lay outside the gene matches. Germline CDR1 and CDR2: SNHLY and FYNNEI. The CDR3 is 15 residues long. CDR3 bases read: TGTGCCAGCAGTATCGGCAGGGGGCGAGGCGGGGAG. Residues: CASSIGRGRGGE. The full CDR3 protein reads CASSIGRGRGGELFF.

In the case of this clone: The missing CDR3 end, 3 residues past where the read stops, is filled in from the germline J gene. The chain joins TRBV19 to TRBJ1-1, with TRBD1 as a possible D gene (6 bases). V was cut by 5 bases and J by 3 bases, with 13 bases left in between. This CDR3 contains 14 residues. The V gene's germline CDR1 is LNHDA and CDR2 SQIVND (reference sequence). The CDR3 DNA, read in part, is TGTGCCAGTAGTCTACAGGGATTCGACACTGAA. It specifies CASSLQGFDTE. The complete CDR3 sequence is CASSLQGFDTEAFF.

Worth noting for this clone: The read ends 3 residues early relative to the CDR3; the germline J gene fills the gap. The chain couples TRBV12-3 or TRBV12-4 to TRBJ2-1; D remains unclear. This CDR3 spans 14 amino acids. Trimming cost V 6 bases and J 0 bases, with 9 bases left between them. The DNA read from the CDR3 is TGTGCCAGCAGCCCCTCGTTCTCCTACAATGAG. It yields the protein CASSPSFSYNE. The full CDR3 protein is CASSPSFSYNEQFF.

On this clone: The CDR3 is cut off 3 residues early in the read; its end comes from the germline J gene. This chain links TRBV28 with TRBJ2-1; tentative D call: TRBD1 (5 bases). Germline CDR1 reads MDHEN; CDR2 reads SYDVKM. The CDR3 has 18 amino acids. The ends were cut back, 8 bases at V and 9 bases at J, with 32 bases in the middle. The CDR3: CASCLLGRVPQRIAEQFF. CDR3 bases read: TGTGCCAGCTGCCTTTTGGGCAGGGTCCCCCAAAGAATCGCTGAG.

Notes on this clone: The CDR3 is cut off 3 residues early in the read; its end comes from the germline J gene. V gene TRBV5-1 combines with J gene TRBJ2-3; 8 bases line up with TRBD2. The CDR3 consists of 15 residues. The V segment lost 7 bases and the J segment 2 bases; nucleotides outside the gene matches: 9. Germline V lookup: CDR1 SGHRS, CDR2 YFSETQ. CDR3 DNA, as far as it was read: TGCGCCAGCTCCCAAAGCGGGGGACCCACAGATACG. This codes for CASSQSGGPTDT. The entire CDR3 sequence reads CASSQSGGPTDTQYF.

With regard to this clone: Read data end 3 residues before the CDR3 end; the end is taken from the germline J gene. V gene TRBV6-1 combines with J gene TRBJ2-2, with D hard to call. Per the germline V gene, CDR1 is MNHNS and CDR2 is SASEGT. The CDR3 loop spans 14 amino acids. The CDR3 protein is CASSEITSAEKLFF. The covered CDR3 bases are TGTGCCAGCAGTGAAATCACTTCGGCGGAAAAG.

A note on this clone: Coverage ceases 3 residues before the CDR3 finishes, and the germline J gene fills in the end. This rearrangement joins TRBV10-1 to TRBJ2-7; 7 nucleotides line up with TRBD2. The CDR3 length is 18 residues. The trim removed 2 bases at V and 2 bases at J, leaving 15 bases unmatched. Germline CDR1 reads WNHNN; CDR2 reads SYGVQD (reference sequence). CDR3 sequence: CASSEPNPPCGGTYEQYF. The CDR3 bases that were read are TGCGCCAGCAGTGAGCCAAACCCCCCCTGCGGGGGAACCTACGAG.

About this clone: The read ends 3 residues early relative to the CDR3; the germline J gene fills the gap. The J gene is TRBJ1-4, the V gene TRBV5-1; the match to TRBD1 covers 10 bases. From germline, CDR1 is SGHRS and CDR2 YFSETQ. The CDR3 loop spans 15 amino acids. The J segment lost 4 bases and the V segment lost 3 bases, leaving 3 bases of the junction unmatched. Incomplete CDR3 DNA: TGCGCCAGCAGCTCTGGGACAGGGGATAATGAAAAA. Protein product: CASSSGTGDNEK. The CDR3 in full is CASSSGTGDNEKLFF. Complete variable domain (other parts from reference TRBV5-1 and TRBJ1-4): KAGVTQTPRYLIKTRGQQVTLSCSPISGHRSVSWYQQTPGQGLQFLFEYFSETQRNKGNFPGRFSGRQFSNSRSEMNVSTLELGDSALYLCASSSGTGDNEKLFFGSGTQLSVL.